The 13 T cell receptor beta chains given below trace back to one sample, sequenced in a study of T cell changes during pregnancy in multiple sclerosis. Libraries were prepared by immunoSEQ multiplex PCR; TCRdb keeps only in-frame clonotypes and omits some of them. The sample has approximately 11,000 clones, just under 95% seen once. The sample in question was CD4+ T cells from peripheral blood mononuclear cells, obtained before pregnancy. These receptors were collected from a female donor with multiple sclerosis, enrolled in a pregnancy study.

This chain connects TRBV30 to TRBJ2-7, with D hard to call. V lost 5 bases to trimming and J lost 4 bases, with 9 bases between them. Germline CDR1 is GTSNPN and CDR2 is SVGIG (reference sequence). The length of the CDR3 is 11 residues. The chain's CDR3 is CAWLGAYEQYF. The CDR3 DNA reads as TGTGCCTGGCTTGGAGCTTACGAGCAGTACTTC.

The CDR3 nucleotides read TGTGCCAGCAGGGCAAACAGGGGCGGGGAAAAACTGTTTTTT. It specifies CASRANRGGEKLFF. V gene TRBV2 combines with J gene TRBJ1-4, with TRBD1 identical over 7 bases. The CDR3 is 14 residues long. After removal of 6 bases from V and 8 bases from J, the junction contained 9 bases not matched to a gene. Germline V CDR1 and CDR2: SNHLY, FYNNEI.

This clone was found once. This chain uses TRBV5-1 with TRBJ2-5, with TRBD1 matching over 12 bases. J gave up 5 bases and V 4 bases, and 9 bases lay outside the gene matches. The length of the CDR3 is 16 residues. Looked up from germline, CDR1 is SGHRS and CDR2 is YFSETQ. CDR3 sequence reads: CASSPDGTGGWETQYF. The CDR3 coding sequence is TGCGCCAGCAGCCCGGATGGGACAGGGGGCTGGGAGACCCAGTACTTC.

This chain connects TRBV29-1 to TRBJ1-2, with D uncertain. The V end lost 4 bases, the J end lost 0 bases, and 3 bases lay between the germline ends. Germline CDR1 is SQVTM and CDR2 is ANQGSEA. The CDR3 has 11 residues. The CDR3 loop is CSVVTNYGYTF. CDR3 nucleotide sequence: TGCAGCGTTGTAACTAACTATGGCTACACCTTC.

The chain carries TRBV11-3 and TRBJ1-3; possibly TRBD1 for D (6 bases). The length of the CDR3 is 15 residues. V was shortened by 6 bases and J by 2 bases, with 14 bases between the two germline ends. The germline V gene has CDR1 SGHNT and CDR2 YENEEA. CDR3 loop: CASSTGQAPGNTIYF. CDR3 DNA sequence: TGTGCCAGCAGTACGGGACAAGCCCCTGGAAACACCATATATTTT.

This chain joins TRBV18 and TRBJ2-2; TRBD2 agrees at 10 bases. Germline V gives CDR1 KGHSH, CDR2 LQKENI. Unmatched junction bases numbered 1, after V lost 3 bases and J lost 6 bases. There are 14 residues in the CDR3. The CDR3 nucleotides are TGTGCCAGCTCACCGGGACTAGCGTCCGGGGAGCTGTTTTTT. Residues: CASSPGLASGELFF.

The chain recombines TRBV6-5 with TRBJ1-3, with D perhaps TRBD1 (6 bases). The CDR3 loop spans 15 amino acids. The V gene's germline CDR1 is MNHEY and CDR2 SVGAGI. V was pared by 5 bases and J by 3 bases, with 14 bases between. The CDR3 sequence is CASSPTRGRGNTIYF. In DNA, the CDR3 is TGTGCCAGCAGTCCCACGCGGGGGCGTGGAAACACCATATATTTT.

This clone was detected only once. The J gene is TRBJ2-1, the V gene TRBV2, with D unresolved. The V and J ends lost 3 bases and 5 bases respectively, with 8 bases between them. CDR3 length: 13 residues. Germline CDR1 is SNHLY and CDR2 is FYNNEI. The CDR3 here is CASSERLDNEQFF. CDR3 nucleotide sequence: TGTGCCAGCAGTGAGCGCCTCGACAATGAGCAGTTCTTC.

CDR3 sequence (DNA): TGTGCCAGCAGTTCCTACTGGTCCGAGCAGTACTTC. Encoded protein: CASSSYWSEQYF. This rearrangement joins TRBV7-6 to TRBJ2-7; no clear D. This CDR3 is built from 12 residues. The ends were cut back, 6 bases at V and 6 bases at J, with 12 bases in the middle. Per germline, CDR1 SGHVS and CDR2 FNYEAQ.

This clone was recorded a few times. The chain's CDR3 is CASSPQGWGYTF. The CDR3 bases are TGTGCCAGCAGCCCACAGGGTTGGGGCTACACCTTC. The chain couples TRBV14 to TRBJ1-2, with D maybe TRBD1 (6 bases). Trimming removed 4 bases at V and 8 bases at J, with 11 bases between. CDR3 length equals 12 residues. The germline CDR1 and CDR2 sequences are SGHDN and FVKESK. The whole variable domain, remainder taken from reference TRBV14 and TRBJ1-2, is EAGVTQFPSHSVIEKGQTVTLRCDPISGHDNLYWYRRVMGKEIKFLLHFVKESKQDESGMPNNRFLAERTGGTYSTLKVQPAELEDSGVYFCASSPQGWGYTFGSGTRLTVV.

V gene TRBV2 combines with J gene TRBJ1-3, with 10 nucleotides matching TRBD1. Germline CDR1 reads SNHLY; CDR2 reads FYNNEI. CDR3 length: 16 amino acids. V trimming: 6 bases; J trimming: 2 bases; junction bases outside the gene matches: 7. The CDR3 coding sequence is TGTGCCAGCAGCCAGGACAGGGGGAGTCCTGGAAACACCATATATTTT. This encodes CASSQDRGSPGNTIYF.

This chain links TRBV4-1 with TRBJ2-1, with 12 bases matching TRBD2. The CDR3 is 18 residues long. V trimming: 7 bases; J trimming: 2 bases; junction bases outside the gene matches: 12. The germline gives CDR1 MGHRA, CDR2 YSYEKL. CDR3 protein: CASKRGTSGLLPYNEQFF. CDR3 DNA sequence: TGCGCCAGCAAGAGGGGGACTAGCGGGCTCCTCCCCTACAATGAGCAGTTCTTC.

This sequence joins TRBV27 and TRBJ1-5; 12 bases agree with TRBD1. In germline, CDR1 is MNHEY, CDR2 SMNVEV (reference sequence). CDR3 length: 17 amino acids. J gave up 2 bases and V 4 bases, and 6 bases lay outside the gene matches. The CDR3 region has the DNA TGTGCCAGCAGTTGGGGGACAGGGGGCGCGGGCAATCAGCCCCAGCATTTT. It codes for CASSWGTGGAGNQPQHF.